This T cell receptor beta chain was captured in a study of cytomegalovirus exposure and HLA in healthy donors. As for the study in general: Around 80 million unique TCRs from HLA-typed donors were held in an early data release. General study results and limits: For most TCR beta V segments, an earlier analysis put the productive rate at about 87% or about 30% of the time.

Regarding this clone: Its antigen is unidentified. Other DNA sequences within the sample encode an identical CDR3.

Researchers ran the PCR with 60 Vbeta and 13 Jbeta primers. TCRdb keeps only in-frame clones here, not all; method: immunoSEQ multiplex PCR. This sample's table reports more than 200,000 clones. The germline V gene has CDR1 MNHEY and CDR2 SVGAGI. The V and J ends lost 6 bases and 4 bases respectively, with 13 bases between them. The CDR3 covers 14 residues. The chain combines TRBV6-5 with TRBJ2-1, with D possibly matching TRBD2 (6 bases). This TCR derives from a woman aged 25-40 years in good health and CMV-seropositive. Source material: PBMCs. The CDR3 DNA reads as TGTGCCAGCAGGGCGAATAGCGGATACAATGAGCAGTTCTTC. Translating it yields CASRANSGYNEQFF.